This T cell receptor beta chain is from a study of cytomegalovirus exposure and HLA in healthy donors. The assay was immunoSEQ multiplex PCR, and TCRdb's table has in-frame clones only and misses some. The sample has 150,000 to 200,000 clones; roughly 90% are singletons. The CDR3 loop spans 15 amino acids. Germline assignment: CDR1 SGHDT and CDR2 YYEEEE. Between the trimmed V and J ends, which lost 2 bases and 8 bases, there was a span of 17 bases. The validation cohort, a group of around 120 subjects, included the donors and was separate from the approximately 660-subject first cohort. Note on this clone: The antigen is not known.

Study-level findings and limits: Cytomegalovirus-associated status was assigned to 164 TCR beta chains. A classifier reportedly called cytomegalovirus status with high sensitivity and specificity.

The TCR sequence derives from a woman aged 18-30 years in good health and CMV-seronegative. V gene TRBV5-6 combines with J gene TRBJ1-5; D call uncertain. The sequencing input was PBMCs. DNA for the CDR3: TGTGCCAGCAGCTTATTGAGGAGCCTCCCCAAGCCCCAGCATTTT. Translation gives CASSLLRSLPKPQHF. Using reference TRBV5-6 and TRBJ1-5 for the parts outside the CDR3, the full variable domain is DAGVTQSPTHLIKTRGQQVTLRCSPKSGHDTVSWYQQALGQGPQFIFQYYEEEERQRGNFPDRFSGHQFPNYSSELNVNALLLGDSALYLCASSLLRSLPKPQHFGDGTRLSIL.